This TCR beta chain was recorded in a study of cytomegalovirus exposure and HLA in healthy donors. PCR was performed using 60 Vbeta and 13 Jbeta primers. The method was immunoSEQ multiplex PCR; TCRdb's version includes in-frame clones alone and lacks a portion of them. In the table there are hundreds of thousands of clones, 76% of which are singletons. This clone was seen more than once but under ten times. The antigen remains undetermined. Study-wide findings and caveats: Cytomegalovirus-associated status was assigned to some 180 TCR beta chains. Confirmation in vitro established that a few CMV-associated chains were specific for CMV antigens. A reported reduction in N-insertions relative to the approximately 600-donor mean was seen in an Asian-associated ancestry cluster in a later analysis.

Germline V CDR1 and CDR2: MNHEY, SMNVEV (reference sequence). V trimming: 5 bases; J trimming: 5 bases; junction bases outside the gene matches: 5. CDR3 length: 15 residues. The sequence derives from a man in his late teens or twenties in good health and CMV-seronegative. The chain is built from TRBV27 and TRBJ1-4; TRBD1 agrees at 10 bases. Sequencing input: PBMCs. The CDR3 nucleotides read TGTGCCAGCAGTCCCCGGACAGGGGGGAATGAAAAACTGTTTTTT. This codes for CASSPRTGGNEKLFF.